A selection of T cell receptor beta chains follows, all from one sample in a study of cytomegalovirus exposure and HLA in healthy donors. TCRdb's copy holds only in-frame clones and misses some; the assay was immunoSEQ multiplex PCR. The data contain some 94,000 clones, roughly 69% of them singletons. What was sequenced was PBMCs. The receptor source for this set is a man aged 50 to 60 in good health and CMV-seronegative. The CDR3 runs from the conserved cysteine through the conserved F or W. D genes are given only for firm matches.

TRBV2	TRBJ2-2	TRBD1	CASSQRQGHGTGELFF
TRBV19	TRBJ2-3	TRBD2	CASGLAMNTQYF
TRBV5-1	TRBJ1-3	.	CASSSEVGNTIYF
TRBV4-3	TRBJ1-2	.	CASSQELSSGYTF
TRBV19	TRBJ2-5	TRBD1	CASSITGTGKETQYF
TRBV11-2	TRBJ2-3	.	CASSSGSGDTDTQYF
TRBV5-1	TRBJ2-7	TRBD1	CASSLAGTGVEQYF
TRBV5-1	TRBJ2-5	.	CASSLGSQETQYF
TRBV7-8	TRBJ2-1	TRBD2	CASSTGRNNEQFF
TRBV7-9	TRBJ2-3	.	CASKTDTQYF
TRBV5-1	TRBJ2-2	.	CASSLLYRRGGTGELFF
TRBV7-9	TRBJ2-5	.	CASSFTSQETQYF
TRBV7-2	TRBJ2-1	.	CASSQSGAWEQFF
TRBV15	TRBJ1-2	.	CATSKMGTTYGYTF
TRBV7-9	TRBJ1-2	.	CASSQGYGYTF
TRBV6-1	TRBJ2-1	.	CASVNILYNEQFF
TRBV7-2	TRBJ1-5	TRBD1	CASSSQGNQPQHF
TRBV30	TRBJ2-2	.	CAWSRPGGELFF
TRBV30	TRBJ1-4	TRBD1	CAWSPDRGLNEKLFF
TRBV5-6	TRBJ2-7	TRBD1	CASRWDREIEQYF
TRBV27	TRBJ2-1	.	CASSLAGYYNEQFF
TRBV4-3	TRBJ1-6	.	CASSQDGPFGALHF
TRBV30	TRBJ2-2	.	CAWSVNSITGELFF
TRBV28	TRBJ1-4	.	CASRLQGLEKLFF
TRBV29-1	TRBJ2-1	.	CSVARRGNEQFF
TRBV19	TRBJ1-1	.	CASSIQQGATEAFF
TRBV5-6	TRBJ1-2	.	CASSLSSVVYGYTF
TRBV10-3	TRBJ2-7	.	CAISEGGWYEQYF
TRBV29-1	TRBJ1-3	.	CSVHRGNTIYF
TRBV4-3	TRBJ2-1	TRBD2	CASSQGLAGYNEQFF
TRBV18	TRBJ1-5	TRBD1	CASSFTGGNQPQHF
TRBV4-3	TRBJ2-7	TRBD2	CASSQDSGGFYEQYF